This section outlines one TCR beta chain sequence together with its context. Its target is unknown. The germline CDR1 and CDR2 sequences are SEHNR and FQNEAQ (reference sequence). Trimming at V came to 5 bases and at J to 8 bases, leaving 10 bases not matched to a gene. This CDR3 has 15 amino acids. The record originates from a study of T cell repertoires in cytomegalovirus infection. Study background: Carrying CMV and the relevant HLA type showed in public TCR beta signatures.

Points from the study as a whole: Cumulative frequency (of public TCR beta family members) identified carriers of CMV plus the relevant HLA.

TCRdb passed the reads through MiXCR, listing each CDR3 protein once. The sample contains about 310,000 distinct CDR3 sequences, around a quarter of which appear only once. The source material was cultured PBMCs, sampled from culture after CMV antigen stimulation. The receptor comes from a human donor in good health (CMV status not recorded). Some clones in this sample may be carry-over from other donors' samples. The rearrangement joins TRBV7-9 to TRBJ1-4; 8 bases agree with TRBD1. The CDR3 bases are TGTGCCAGCAGCAAACGACAGGGGAAAGTCGAAAAACTGTTTTTT. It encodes CASSKRQGKVEKLFF.